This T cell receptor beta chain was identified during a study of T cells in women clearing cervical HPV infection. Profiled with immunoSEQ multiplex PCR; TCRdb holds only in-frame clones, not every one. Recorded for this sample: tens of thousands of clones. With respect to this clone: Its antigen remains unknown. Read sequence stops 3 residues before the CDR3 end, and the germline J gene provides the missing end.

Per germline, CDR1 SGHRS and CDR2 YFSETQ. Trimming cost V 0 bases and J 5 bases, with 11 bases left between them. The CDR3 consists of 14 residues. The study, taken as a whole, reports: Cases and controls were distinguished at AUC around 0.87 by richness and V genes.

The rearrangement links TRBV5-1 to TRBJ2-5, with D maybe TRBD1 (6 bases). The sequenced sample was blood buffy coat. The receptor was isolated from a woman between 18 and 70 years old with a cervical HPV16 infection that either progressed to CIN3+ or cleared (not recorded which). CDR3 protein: CASSLDRARETQYF. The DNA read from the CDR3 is TGCGCCAGCAGCTTGGACAGGGCCAGGGAGACC.